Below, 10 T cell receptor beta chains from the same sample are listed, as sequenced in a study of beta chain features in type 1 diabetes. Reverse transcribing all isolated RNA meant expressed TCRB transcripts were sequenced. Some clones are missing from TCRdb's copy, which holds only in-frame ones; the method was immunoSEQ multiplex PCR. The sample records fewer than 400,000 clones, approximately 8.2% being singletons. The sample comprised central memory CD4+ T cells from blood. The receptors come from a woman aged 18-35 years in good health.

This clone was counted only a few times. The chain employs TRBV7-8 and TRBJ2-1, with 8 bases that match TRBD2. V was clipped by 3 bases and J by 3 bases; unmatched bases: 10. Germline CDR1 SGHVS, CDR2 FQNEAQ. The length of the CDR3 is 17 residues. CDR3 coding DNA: TGTGCCAGCAGCTTCTCCCGCCCGGGAGGGCGCTACAATGAGCAGTTCTTC. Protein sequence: CASSFSRPGGRYNEQFF.

Written as DNA, the CDR3 is TGTGCCAGCAGCCCGCAAGCGGGAGGGCCTCCCTACAATGAGCAGTTCTTC. This gives the protein CASSPQAGGPPYNEQFF. This chain joins TRBV7-3 and TRBJ2-1; 10 bases agree with TRBD2. The junction had 9 bases not matched to a gene; V was cut back by 5 bases and J by 2 bases. This CDR3 has 17 residues. Germline V gives CDR1 SGHTA, CDR2 FQGTGA. Full variable domain (missing parts from reference TRBV7-3 and TRBJ2-1): GAGVSQTPSNKVTEKGKYVELRCDPISGHTALYWYRQSLGQGPEFLIYFQGTGAADDSGLPNDRFFAVRPEGSVSTLKIQRTERGDSAVYLCASSPQAGGPPYNEQFFGPGTRLTVL.

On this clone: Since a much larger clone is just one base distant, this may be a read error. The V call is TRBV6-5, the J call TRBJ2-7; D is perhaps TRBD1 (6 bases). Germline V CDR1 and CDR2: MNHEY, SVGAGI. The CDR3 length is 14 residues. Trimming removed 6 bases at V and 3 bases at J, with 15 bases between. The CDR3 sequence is CASSWTQGGYEQYF. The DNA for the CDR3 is TGTGCCAGCAGCTGGACTCAAGGGGGCTACGAGCAGTACTTC.

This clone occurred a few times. The CDR3 DNA reads as TGTGCCAGCAGTGAGCCTAGCGGCGAGCAGTTCTTC. Amino acid sequence: CASSEPSGEQFF. The V and J genes are TRBV6-4 and TRBJ2-1; TRBD2 aligns across 7 bases. The CDR3 consists of 12 residues. V shed 3 bases and J 10 bases; nucleotides not matched to a gene: 3. CDR1 and CDR2 (germline): MRHNA, SNTAGT.

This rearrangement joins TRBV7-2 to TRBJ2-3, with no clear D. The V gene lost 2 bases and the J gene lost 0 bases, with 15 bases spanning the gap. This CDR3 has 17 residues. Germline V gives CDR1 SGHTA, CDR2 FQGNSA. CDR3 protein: CASSLFPGRTSTDTQYF. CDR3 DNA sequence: TGTGCCAGCAGCTTATTTCCCGGCAGAACTAGCACAGATACGCAGTATTTT.

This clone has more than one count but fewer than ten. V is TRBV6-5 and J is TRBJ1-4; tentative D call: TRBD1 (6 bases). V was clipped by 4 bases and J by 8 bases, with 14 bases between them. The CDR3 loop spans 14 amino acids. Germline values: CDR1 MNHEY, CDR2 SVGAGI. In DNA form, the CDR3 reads TGTGCCAGCAGTTCCAATGGACAGTTCGAAAAACTGTTTTTT. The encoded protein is CASSSNGQFEKLFF.

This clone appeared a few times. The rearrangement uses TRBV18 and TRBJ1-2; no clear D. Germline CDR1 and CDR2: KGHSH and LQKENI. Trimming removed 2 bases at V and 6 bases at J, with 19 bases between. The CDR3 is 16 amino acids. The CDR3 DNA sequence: TGTGCCAGCTCACCAAAGCAGCAGAGCTACACTCATGGCTACACCTTC. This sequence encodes CASSPKQQSYTHGYTF.

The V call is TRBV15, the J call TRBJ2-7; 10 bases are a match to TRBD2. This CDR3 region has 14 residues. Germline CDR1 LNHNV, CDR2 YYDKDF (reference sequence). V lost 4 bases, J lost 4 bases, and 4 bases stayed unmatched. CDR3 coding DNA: TGTGCCACCAGCATTTCTAGCGGGGGTTACGAGCAGTACTTC. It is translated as CATSISSGGYEQYF.

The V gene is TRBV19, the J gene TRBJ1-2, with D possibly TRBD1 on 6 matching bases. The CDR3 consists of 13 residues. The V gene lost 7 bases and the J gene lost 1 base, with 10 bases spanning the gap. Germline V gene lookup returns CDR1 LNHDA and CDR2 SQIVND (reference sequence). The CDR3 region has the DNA TGTGCCAGTACCGAACAGGGTAACTATGGCTACACCTTC. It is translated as CASTEQGNYGYTF. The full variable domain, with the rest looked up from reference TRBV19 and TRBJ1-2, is DGGITQSPKYLFRKEGQNVTLSCEQNLNHDAMYWYRQDPGQGLRLIYYSQIVNDFQKGDIAEGYSVSREKKESFPLTVTSAQKNPTAFYLCASTEQGNYGYTFGSGTRLTVV.

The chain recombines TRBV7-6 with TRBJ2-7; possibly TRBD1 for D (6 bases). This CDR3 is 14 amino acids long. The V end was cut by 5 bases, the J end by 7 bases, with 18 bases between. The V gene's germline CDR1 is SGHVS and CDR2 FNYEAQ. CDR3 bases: TGTGCCAGCAGCCCCCAGGGGCGGGTAGGTGAGCAGTACTTC. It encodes CASSPQGRVGEQYF. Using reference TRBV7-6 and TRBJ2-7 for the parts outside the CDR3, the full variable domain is GAGVSQSPRYKVTKRGQDVALRCDPISGHVSLYWYRQALGQGPEFLTYFNYEAQQDKSGLPNDRFSAERPEGSISTLTIQRTEQRDSAMYRCASSPQGRVGEQYFGPGTRLTVT.